This TCR beta chain was sequenced in a study of type 1 and type 2 diabetes patients. General observations from the study: A median of one highly-expanded CD4+ clone, covering 3% to 4.5% of reads, occurred in type 2 diabetes.

This clonotype was recorded a few times. No antigen is known for it. Donors had no other autoimmune disease or infection in four weeks. This CDR3 spans 14 amino acids. Trimming removed 7 bases from V and 3 bases from J, with 12 bases in between. Genomic DNA was the PCR template. Multiplex PCR with 30 forward and 13 reverse primers amplified the TCR beta CDR3. TCRdb redid the calling of the multiplex PCR reads with MiXCR, one entry per CDR3 protein. The sample lists more than 250,000 distinct CDR3 sequences; 40% to 50% were seen once. Sequencing was carried out using peripheral blood mononuclear cells (PBMCs). This sequence was found in a man aged 18-30 years with type 2 diabetes. J is TRBJ2-2 and V is TRBV12-3 or TRBV12-4; D is perhaps TRBD1 or TRBD2 (5 bases each). The CDR3 region is CASTRDPYTGELFF. CDR3 DNA sequence: TGTGCCAGCACCAGGGACCCATACACCGGGGAGCTGTTTTTT.